What follows is one T cell receptor (beta chain) and its context. Antigen specificity is unknown. The sample belongs to a study of T cell responses to AZD1222 COVID-19 vaccine. Looking at the study overall: Pooled together were second doses at about 4 or about 12 weeks. Study-wide points: Reportedly, close to half of spike-specific TCRs are directed against unmutated variant regions. White British people made up most donors, females outnumbered males, and clonal diversity was possibly underestimated. After two AZD1222 doses, spike-specific TCR breadth and depth rose versus day 0.

Profiling relied on immunoSEQ multiplex PCR, and the TCRdb table lists in-frame clones only, not all of them. The data show approximately 130,000 clones, approximately 90% seen once. Trimming cost V 3 bases and J 1 base; bases outside gene matches: 0. Germline CDR1 and CDR2: SGHRS and YFSETQ. The CDR3 totals 16 residues. The receptor was isolated from an adult in good health. V usage is TRBV5-1 and J usage is TRBJ2-2; 13 nucleotides align to TRBD2. The sample here was peripheral blood, taken on day 0 of AZD1222 vaccination. The chain's CDR3 is CASSWTSGGNTGELFF. DNA of the CDR3: TGCGCCAGCAGCTGGACTAGCGGGGGGAACACCGGGGAGCTGTTTTTT. Using reference TRBV5-1 and TRBJ2-2 for the parts outside the CDR3, the full variable domain is KAGVTQTPRYLIKTRGQQVTLSCSPISGHRSVSWYQQTPGQGLQFLFEYFSETQRNKGNFPGRFSGRQFSNSRSEMNVSTLELGDSALYLCASSWTSGGNTGELFFGEGSRLTVL.